This T cell receptor (beta chain) was retrieved from a study of CD4 T cells in relation to SARS-CoV-2 and coronaviruses (dated by TCRdb to the early 2020s). Turning to the overall study: The ViraFEST assay cultured PBMCs with antigen for roughly nine days, then sequenced TCR beta CDR3s to find antigen-specific clonal expansions. Across all 12 patients in the full convalescent cohort, ages ranged from about 21 to 75 years, with a median of 38. Among the approximately twelve convalescent patients, 8 males and 4 females were included, and two of the subjects were Hispanic. Shared crossreactive spike epitopes were mapped to their HLA restriction using patient-derived lymphoblastoid cell lines. At the level of individual TCR clonotypes, the study evaluated whether memory CD4+ T cells crossreact between the spike proteins of SARS-CoV-2 and those of common cold coronaviruses. Samples from a few pre-COVID donors and the naive versus memory experiments were sequenced with the Adaptive Biotechnologies TCR-sequencing kit; other data were Illumina-based. A different TCR-beta assay, based on Illumina, was used to sequence expansion assays from other donors in the study.

Naive and memory CD4+ T cells were separated from cryopreserved PBMCs through CD4 enrichment, which was followed by EasySep naive CD4+ T cell enrichment. For about eleven days, sorted naive or memory CD4+ T cells (approximately 91,000) were cultured at a 1:1 ratio with T cell-depleted PBMCs and CEF peptides. In general, every peptide culture condition was set up in three replicate wells. Ficoll-Paque PLUS gradient centrifugation was used to isolate PBMCs from leukapheresis product or whole blood. The PBMCs went either fresh into the expansion assay or into cryopreservation at -140 degrees C. The QIAamp Micro DNA Kit was used to extract genomic DNA from the CD4+ T cells. CEF-cultured naive and memory CD4+ T cell DNA received survey-level immunoSEQ TCR-beta sequencing. In the original analysis: During preprocessing, nonproductive sequences were removed, as were CDR3s that did not start with C, did not end with F or W, or were shorter than 7 amino acids. The MANAFEST web app identified antigen-specific clonotypes based on expansion compared with the reference and other culture wells. To be counted as positive, a clone had to show significant expansion compared with the reference culture, at an FDR below 0.05, in 2 of 3 replicate wells. To be called positive, a clone also had to show significant expansion compared with every other tandem well and an odds ratio greater than 5. Cultured and uncultured naive and memory CD4+ repertoires were searched for previously identified spike- and CEF-reactive CDR3s. CDR3 homology was quantified as pairwise Levenshtein distance, calculated with the stringdist R package after three terminal residues were trimmed from each end. Sourced from immuneACCESS, this table was stored by TCRdb with only in-frame sequences that have V and J called. A share of the clones is absent; for the studies checked, an unresolved V gene accounts for under half, and the remainder has no known explanation. That table gives V, J and clone size, and the DNA gave D and trimming. The table for this sample lists some 35,000 clones; roughly 85% of them were counted only once. The ten largest make up 3.5% to 5% of the sample.

A distance of 6 bases separates the germline ends of V and J, which lose 2 bases and 0 bases respectively. CDR1 SGHTS and CDR2 YDEGEE were looked up in the germline V gene. From the cysteine up to the phenylalanine, the CDR3 has a length of 14 residues. This entry keeps only the CDR3 DNA: 42 bases, framed from base 1. Broad study findings and their caveats: Significantly weaker SARS-CoV-2-driven expansion was shown by crossreactive clones than by monoreactive clones, consistent with antigenic imprinting. Because the crossreactivity analysis focused on spike protein, crossreactivity against other viral proteins was not assessed. Pre-pandemic and post-infection samples were not both contributed by any donor, so tracing of the source of pre-existing responses was limited. Small numbers of patients and of tested TCRs were a limitation of the study. Sequencing of naive versus memory cells indicated that the assay detects memory recall responses, not primary responses primed during culture. Memory CD4+ clonotypes crossrecognizing SARS-CoV-2 and at least one common cold coronavirus spike were found in roughly 59% of donors.

As to this clone: Its antigen is unknown. No base quality information exists; no much larger clone differs at one position.

Sequenced: naive CD4+ T cells from PBMCs, cultured in vitro. What this sample's cell subset or site label stands for: naive CD4+ T cells isolated by negative enrichment. Here the chain combines TRBV5-8 and TRBJ1-5; the D gene identity is not certain. The receptor was isolated from an adult with COVID-19. The bases read TGTGCCAGCAGCTTCCTCCTTAGCAATCAGCCCCAGCATTTT. Protein translation: CASSFLLSNQPQHF.